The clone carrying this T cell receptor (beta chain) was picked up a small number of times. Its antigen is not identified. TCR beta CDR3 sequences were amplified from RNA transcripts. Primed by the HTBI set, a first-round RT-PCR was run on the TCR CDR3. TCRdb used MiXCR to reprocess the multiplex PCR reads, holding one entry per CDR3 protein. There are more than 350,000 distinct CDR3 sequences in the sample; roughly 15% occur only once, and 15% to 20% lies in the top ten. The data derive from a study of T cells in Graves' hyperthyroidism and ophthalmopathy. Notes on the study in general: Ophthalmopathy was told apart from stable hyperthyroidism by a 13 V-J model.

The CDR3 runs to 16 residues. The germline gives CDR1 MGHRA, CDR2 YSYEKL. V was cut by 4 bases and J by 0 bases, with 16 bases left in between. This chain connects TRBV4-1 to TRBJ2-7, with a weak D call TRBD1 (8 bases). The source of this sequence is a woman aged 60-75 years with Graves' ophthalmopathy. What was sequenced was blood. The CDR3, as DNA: TGCGCCAGCAGCCTCACAGGGGGGGGAGGCTCCTACGAGCAGTACTTC. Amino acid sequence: CASSLTGGGGSYEQYF.